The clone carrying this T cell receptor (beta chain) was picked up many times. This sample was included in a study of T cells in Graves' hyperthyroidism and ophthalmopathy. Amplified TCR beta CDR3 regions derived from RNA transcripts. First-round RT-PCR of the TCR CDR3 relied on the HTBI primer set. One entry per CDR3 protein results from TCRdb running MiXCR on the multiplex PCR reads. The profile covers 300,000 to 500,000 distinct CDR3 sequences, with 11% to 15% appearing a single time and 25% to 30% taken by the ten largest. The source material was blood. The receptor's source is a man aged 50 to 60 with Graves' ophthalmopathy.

CDR3 protein: CASSSLRQGSTPYEQYF. The DNA of the CDR3 is TGTGCCAGCAGTTCACTCCGGCAGGGGAGTACCCCCTACGAGCAGTACTTC. The genes are TRBV28 and TRBJ2-7; perhaps TRBD1 as D (6 bases). V was trimmed by 4 bases and J by 2 bases, leaving 21 bases between them. The CDR3 runs to 17 residues. Germline loops: CDR1 MDHEN, CDR2 SYDVKM. Variable domain in full (rest from reference TRBV28 and TRBJ2-7): DVKVTQSSRYLVKRTGEKVFLECVQDMDHENMFWYRQDPGLGLRLIYFSYDVKMKEKGDIPEGYSVSREKKERFSLILESASTNQTSMYLCASSSLRQGSTPYEQYFGPGTRLTVT.